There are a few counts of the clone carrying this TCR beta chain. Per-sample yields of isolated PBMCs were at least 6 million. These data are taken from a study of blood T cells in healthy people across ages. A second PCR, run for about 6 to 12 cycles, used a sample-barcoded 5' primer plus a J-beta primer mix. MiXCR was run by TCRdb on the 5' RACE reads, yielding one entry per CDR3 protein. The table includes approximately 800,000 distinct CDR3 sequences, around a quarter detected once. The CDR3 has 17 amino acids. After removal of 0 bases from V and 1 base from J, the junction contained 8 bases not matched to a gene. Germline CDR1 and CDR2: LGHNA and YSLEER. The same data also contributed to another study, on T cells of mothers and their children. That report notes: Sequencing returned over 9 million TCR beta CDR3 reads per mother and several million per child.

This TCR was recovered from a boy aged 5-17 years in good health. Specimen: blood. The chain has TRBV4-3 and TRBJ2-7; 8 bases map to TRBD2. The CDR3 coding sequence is TGCGCCAGCAGCCAAGATCTAAGCGGGAGTCGGTCCTACGAGCAGTACTTC. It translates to CASSQDLSGSRSYEQYF.